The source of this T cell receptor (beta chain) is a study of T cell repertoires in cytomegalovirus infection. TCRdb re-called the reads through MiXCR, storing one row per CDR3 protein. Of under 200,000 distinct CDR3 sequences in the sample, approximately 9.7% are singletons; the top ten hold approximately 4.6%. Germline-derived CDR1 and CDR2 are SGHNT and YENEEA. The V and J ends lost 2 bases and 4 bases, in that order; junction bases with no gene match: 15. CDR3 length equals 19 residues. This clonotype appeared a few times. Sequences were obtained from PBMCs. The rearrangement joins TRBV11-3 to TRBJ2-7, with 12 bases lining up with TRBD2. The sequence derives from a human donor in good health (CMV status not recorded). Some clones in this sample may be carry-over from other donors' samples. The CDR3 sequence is CASSLTGILAGGWSYEQYF. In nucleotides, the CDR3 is TGTGCCAGCAGCTTAACAGGGATCCTAGCGGGAGGGTGGTCATACGAGCAGTACTTC. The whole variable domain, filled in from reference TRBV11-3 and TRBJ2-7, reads EAGVVQSPRYKIIEKKQPVAFWCNPISGHNTLYWYLQNLGQGPELLIRYENEEAVDDSQLPKDRFSAERLKGVDSTLKIQPAELGDSAVYLCASSLTGILAGGWSYEQYFGPGTRLTVT.